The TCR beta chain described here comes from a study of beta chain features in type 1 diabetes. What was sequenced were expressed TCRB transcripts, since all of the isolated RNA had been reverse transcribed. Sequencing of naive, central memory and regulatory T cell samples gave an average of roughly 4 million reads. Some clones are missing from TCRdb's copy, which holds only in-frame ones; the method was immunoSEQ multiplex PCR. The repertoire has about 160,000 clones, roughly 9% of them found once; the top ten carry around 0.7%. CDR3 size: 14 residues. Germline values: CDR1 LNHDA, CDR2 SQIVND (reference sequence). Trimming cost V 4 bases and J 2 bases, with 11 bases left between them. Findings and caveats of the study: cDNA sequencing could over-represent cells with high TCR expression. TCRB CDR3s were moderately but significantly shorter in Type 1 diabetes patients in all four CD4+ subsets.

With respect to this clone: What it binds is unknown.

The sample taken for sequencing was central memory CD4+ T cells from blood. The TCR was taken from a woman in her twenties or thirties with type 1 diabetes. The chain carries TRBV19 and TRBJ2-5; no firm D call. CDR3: CASSNLRIQETQYF. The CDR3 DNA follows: TGTGCCAGTAGTAATTTGCGGATTCAAGAGACCCAGTACTTC.